This TCR beta chain was captured in a study of OX40 agonist ivuxolimab in advanced cancers. In the study overall: At 0.01 to 10 mg/kg, ivuxolimab was administered intravenously to patients every 2 weeks. The study enrolled dose-escalation patients with hepatocellular carcinoma, melanoma, renal cell or head and neck cancer. Study-level findings and limits: Partial responders dosed at 0.1-3.0 mg/kg displayed clonal expansion ranking among the lowest. Both CD4+ and CD8+ T cell populations in blood had undergone clonal expansion by week 6 at 0.1 to 3.0 mg/kg.

This CDR3 comprises 14 residues. Germline V gives CDR1 LNHDA, CDR2 SQIVND (reference sequence). The V end lost 6 bases, the J end lost 7 bases, and 16 bases lay between the germline ends. Produced via immunoSEQ multiplex PCR; TCRdb's table is partial and in-frame only. The sample consists of about 10,000 clones, over 70% of them appearing once. In this sample, this clone turned up once. Its antigen is undetermined. This chain links TRBV19 with TRBJ1-5; possibly TRBD1 for D (5 bases). The starting material was CD4+ or CD8+ T cells sorted from blood, obtained in a trial of the OX40 agonist ivuxolimab. This receptor was taken from an adult with an advanced solid tumor such as melanoma, head and neck, liver or kidney cancer. CDR3 nucleotide sequence: TGTGCCAGTAGGGATCCAGGGTTGAGACAGCCCCAGCATTTT. Amino acids: CASRDPGLRQPQHF.